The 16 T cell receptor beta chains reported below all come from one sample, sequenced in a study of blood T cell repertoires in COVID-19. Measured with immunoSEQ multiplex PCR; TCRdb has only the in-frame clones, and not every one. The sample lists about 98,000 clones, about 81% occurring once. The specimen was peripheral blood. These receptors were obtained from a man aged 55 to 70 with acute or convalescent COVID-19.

The DNA for the CDR3 is TGTGCCAGCTCACCTTTCCAGGGGGCCCGGAACACTGAAGCTTTCTTT. Its translation is CASSPFQGARNTEAFF. This chain connects TRBV18 to TRBJ1-1; 8 positions agree with TRBD1. The V segment lost 3 bases and the J segment 1 base; nucleotides outside the gene matches: 7. This CDR3 has 16 amino acids. CDR1 and CDR2 from the germline V gene are KGHSH and LQKENI.

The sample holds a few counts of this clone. As DNA, the CDR3 is TGCGCCAGCAGCCTTGGGACAGCCTCTGGAAACACCATATATTTT. Translation: CASSLGTASGNTIYF. The V and J genes are TRBV4-1 and TRBJ1-3, with TRBD1 identical over 7 bases. Germline CDR1 MGHRA, CDR2 YSYEKL. CDR3 length: 15 amino acids. V trimming: 4 bases; J trimming: 0 bases; junction bases outside the gene matches: 3.

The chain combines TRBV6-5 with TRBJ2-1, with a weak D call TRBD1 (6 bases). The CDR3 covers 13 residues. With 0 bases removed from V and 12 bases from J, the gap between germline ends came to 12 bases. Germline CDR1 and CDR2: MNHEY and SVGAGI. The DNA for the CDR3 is TGTGCCAGCAGTTACTCGGACAGCCAGCCGCAGTTCTTC. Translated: CASSYSDSQPQFF.

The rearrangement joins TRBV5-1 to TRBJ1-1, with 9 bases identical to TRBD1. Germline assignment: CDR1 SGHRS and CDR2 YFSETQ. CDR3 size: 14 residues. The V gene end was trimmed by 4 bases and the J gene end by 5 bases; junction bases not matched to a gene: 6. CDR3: CASSLGQGFTEAFF. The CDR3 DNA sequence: TGCGCCAGCAGCCTCGGACAGGGGTTTACTGAAGCTTTCTTT.

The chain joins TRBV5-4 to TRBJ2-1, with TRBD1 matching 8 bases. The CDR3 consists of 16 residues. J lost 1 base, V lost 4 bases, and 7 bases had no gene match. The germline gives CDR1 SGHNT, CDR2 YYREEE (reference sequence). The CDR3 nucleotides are TGTGCCAGCAGCCAAGACAGGGGCGGATCCTACAATGAGCAGTTCTTC. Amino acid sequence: CASSQDRGGSYNEQFF.

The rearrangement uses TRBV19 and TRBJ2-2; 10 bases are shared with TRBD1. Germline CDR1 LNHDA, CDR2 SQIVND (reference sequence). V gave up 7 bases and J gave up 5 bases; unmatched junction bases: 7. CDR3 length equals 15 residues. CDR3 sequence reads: CASTSDRGWTGELFF. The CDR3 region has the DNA TGTGCCAGTACCTCGGACAGGGGGTGGACCGGGGAGCTGTTTTTT.

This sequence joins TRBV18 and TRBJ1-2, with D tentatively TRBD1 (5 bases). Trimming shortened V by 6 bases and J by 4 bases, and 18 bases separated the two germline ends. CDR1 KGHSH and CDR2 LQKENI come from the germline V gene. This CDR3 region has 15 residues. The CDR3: CASSSGTRTIYGYTF. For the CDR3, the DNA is TGTGCCAGCTCCTCCGGGACTCGGACAATCTATGGCTACACCTTC.

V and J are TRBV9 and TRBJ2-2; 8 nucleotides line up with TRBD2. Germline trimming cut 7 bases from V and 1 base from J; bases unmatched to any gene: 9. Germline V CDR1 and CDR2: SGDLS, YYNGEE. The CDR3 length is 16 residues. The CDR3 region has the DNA TGTGCCAGCGGGGTTCGGGGGGGCCAGAACACCGGGGAGCTGTTTTTT. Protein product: CASGVRGGQNTGELFF.

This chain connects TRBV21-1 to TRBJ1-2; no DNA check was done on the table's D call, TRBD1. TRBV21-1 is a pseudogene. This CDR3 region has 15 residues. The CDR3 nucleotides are TGTGCCAGCAGCAAAGTGACGACAGGGGGCTTCGGCTACACCTTC. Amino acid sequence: CASSKVTTGGFGYTF.

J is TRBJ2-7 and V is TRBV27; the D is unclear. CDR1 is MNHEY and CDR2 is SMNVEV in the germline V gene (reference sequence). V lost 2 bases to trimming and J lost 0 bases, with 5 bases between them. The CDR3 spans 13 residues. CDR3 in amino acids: CASSLVSSYEQYF. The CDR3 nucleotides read TGTGCCAGCAGTTTAGTGAGCTCCTACGAGCAGTACTTC.

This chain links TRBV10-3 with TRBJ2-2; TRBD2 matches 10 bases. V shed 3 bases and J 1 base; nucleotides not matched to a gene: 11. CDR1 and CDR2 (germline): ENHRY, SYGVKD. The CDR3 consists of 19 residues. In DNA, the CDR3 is TGTGCCATCAGTGATAGGACTAGCGGCCGCCCGGGGAACACCGGGGAGCTGTTTTTT. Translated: CAISDRTSGRPGNTGELFF.

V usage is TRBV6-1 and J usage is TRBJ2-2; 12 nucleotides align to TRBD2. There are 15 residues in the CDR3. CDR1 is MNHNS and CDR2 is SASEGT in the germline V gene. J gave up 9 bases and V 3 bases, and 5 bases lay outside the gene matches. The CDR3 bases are TGTGCCAGCAGTGAGACTAGCGGGGGATTACGGGAGCTGTTTTTT. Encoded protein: CASSETSGGLRELFF.

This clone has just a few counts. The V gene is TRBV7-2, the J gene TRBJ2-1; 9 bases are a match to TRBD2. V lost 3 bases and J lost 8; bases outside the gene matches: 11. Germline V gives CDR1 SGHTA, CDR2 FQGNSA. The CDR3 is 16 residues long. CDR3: CASSLSSGSGRDEQFF. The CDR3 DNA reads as TGTGCCAGCAGCTTGAGTAGCGGGAGCGGCCGGGATGAGCAGTTCTTC.

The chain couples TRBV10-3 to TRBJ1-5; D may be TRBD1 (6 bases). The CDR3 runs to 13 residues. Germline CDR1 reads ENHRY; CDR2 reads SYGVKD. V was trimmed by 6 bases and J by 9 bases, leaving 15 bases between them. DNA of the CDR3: TGTGCCATCAGACAAGTTACAGGGCGGCCCCAGCATTTT. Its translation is CAIRQVTGRPQHF.

The CDR3, as DNA: TGTGCCAGCAGCTTTAGACAGTCGAACACCGGGGAGCTGTTTTTT. It translates to CASSFRQSNTGELFF. The V and J genes are TRBV11-3 and TRBJ2-2, with a possible D match to TRBD1 (5 bases). Germline CDR1 and CDR2: SGHNT and YENEEA. The CDR3 is made up of 15 amino acids. Between the trimmed V and J ends, which lost 3 bases and 0 bases, there was a span of 8 bases. The entire variable domain, with the rest obtained from reference TRBV11-3 and TRBJ2-2, is as follows: EAGVVQSPRYKIIEKKQPVAFWCNPISGHNTLYWYLQNLGQGPELLIRYENEEAVDDSQLPKDRFSAERLKGVDSTLKIQPAELGDSAVYLCASSFRQSNTGELFFGEGSRLTVL.

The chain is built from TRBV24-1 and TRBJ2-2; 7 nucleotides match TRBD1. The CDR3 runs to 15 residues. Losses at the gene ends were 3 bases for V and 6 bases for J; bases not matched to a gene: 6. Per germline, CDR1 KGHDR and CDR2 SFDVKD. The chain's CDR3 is CATSDIQGFPGELFF. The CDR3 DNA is TGTGCCACCAGTGATATACAGGGGTTCCCCGGGGAGCTGTTTTTT.